The 8 T cell receptor beta chains presented below share a single source sample, sequenced in a study of human versus mouse CDR3 diversity and MHC coevolution. The method was immunoSEQ multiplex PCR; TCRdb's version includes in-frame clones alone and lacks a portion of them. The repertoire holds some 60,000 clones, around 94% seen once, with around 18% in the top ten. Source material: naive CD4+ T cells from blood. Subset meaning: CD45RO-negative CD62L-positive naive CD4 T cells. The receptors were sampled from a person between 55 and 69 years old in good health.

This clone was detected once. Other DNA sequences within the sample encode an identical CDR3. The CDR3 DNA sequence: TGTGCCAGCAGTCCCGGGACACAGACTCTATACGAGCAGTACTTC. It is translated as CASSPGTQTLYEQYF. This chain links TRBV27 with TRBJ2-7, with TRBD1 as a possible D gene (6 bases). V was pared by 5 bases and J by 4 bases, with 18 bases between. Germline V lookup: CDR1 MNHEY, CDR2 SMNVEV (reference sequence). This CDR3 region has 15 residues.

The J gene is TRBJ2-1, the V gene TRBV7-3, with 13 bases matching TRBD2. Germline V lookup: CDR1 SGHTA, CDR2 FQGTGA. The CDR3 runs to 15 residues. V was pared by 5 bases and J by 9 bases, with 7 bases of the junction left unmatched. This CDR3 is CASSTLAGGPREQFF. Written as DNA, the CDR3 is TGTGCCAGCAGCACACTAGCGGGAGGGCCCCGTGAGCAGTTCTTC. The variable domain in full, with the rest retrieved from reference TRBV7-3 and TRBJ2-1, is GAGVSQTPSNKVTEKGKYVELRCDPISGHTALYWYRQSLGQGPEFLIYFQGTGAADDSGLPNDRFFAVRPEGSVSTLKIQRTERGDSAVYLCASSTLAGGPREQFFGPGTRLTVL.

This chain connects TRBV5-1 to TRBJ2-1; D may be TRBD1 (6 bases). This CDR3 is built from 16 residues. V lost 1 base and J lost 0, with 11 bases in between. Germline loops: CDR1 SGHRS, CDR2 YFSETQ. CDR3 amino acids: CASSLQGSSSYNEQFF. CDR3 DNA sequence: TGCGCCAGCAGCTTGCAGGGGAGCAGCTCCTACAATGAGCAGTTCTTC.

This clone was detected only once. V usage is TRBV10-1 and J usage is TRBJ2-2; the match to TRBD1 covers 7 bases. Germline values: CDR1 WNHNN, CDR2 SYGVQD (reference sequence). V gave up 0 bases and J gave up 7 bases; unmatched junction bases: 8. This CDR3 contains 16 residues. The CDR3 spells CASSESGQANNGELFF. CDR3 nucleotide sequence: TGCGCCAGCAGTGAGTCTGGACAGGCAAATAACGGGGAGCTGTTTTTT.

This chain joins TRBV5-4 and TRBJ2-3; D gene ambiguous. The CDR3 runs 13 residues. V lost 2 bases and J 4 bases, leaving 8 bases between the germline ends. Per germline, CDR1 SGHNT and CDR2 YYREEE (reference sequence). The CDR3 DNA reads as TGTGCCAGCAGCTTAGCCGGGTCAGATACGCAGTATTTT. It yields the protein CASSLAGSDTQYF.

V and J are TRBV5-1 and TRBJ2-7; TRBD2 is a possible D gene (6 bases). The germline V gene encodes CDR1 SGHRS and CDR2 YFSETQ. There are 14 residues in the CDR3. V was trimmed by 7 bases and J by 1 base, leaving 15 bases between them. The CDR3 region has the DNA TGCGCCAGCCAGTGGACTACGGAGTCCTACGAGCAGTACTTC. This sequence encodes CASQWTTESYEQYF.

The chain has TRBV11-2 and TRBJ1-2, with D uncertain. Trimming took 1 base from V and 8 from J, leaving 14 bases between them. Germline lookup yields CDR1 SGHAT and CDR2 FQNNGV. This CDR3 region has 14 residues. The CDR3 loop is CASSLASEVAGYTF. For the CDR3, the DNA is TGTGCCAGCAGCTTAGCATCGGAGGTAGCCGGCTACACCTTC.

The chain employs TRBV11-2 and TRBJ1-1; 9 bases fit TRBD1. This CDR3 contains 16 residues. Germline CDR1 SGHAT, CDR2 FQNNGV. After removal of 5 bases from V and 0 bases from J, the junction contained 7 bases not matched to a gene. The CDR3 coding sequence is TGTGCCAGCAGCCCCTGGGACAGGGTTATGAACACTGAAGCTTTCTTT. This translates into CASSPWDRVMNTEAFF.